A single T cell receptor (beta chain) is shown here with its context. Its binding antigen is unknown. Base qualities are not at hand, and no much larger clone is one base apart. V was cut back by 6 bases and J by 13 bases, leaving a gap of 12 bases between them. CDR1 and CDR2, looked up from the germline V gene, are SNHLY and FYNNEI. CDR3 length: 11 amino acids, cysteine to phenylalanine. Only the CDR3 part of the read is kept: 33 bases, read in frame from the first base. The library came from the immunoSEQ multiplex PCR assay. DNA from the cultured, isolated CD4+ T cells was subjected to TCR beta CDR3 sequencing. Under the source paper's analysis protocol: The analysis removed non-productive TCR sequences, trimmed reads to the CDR3 region, and retained only CDR3s that were 7 or more amino acids long. The MANAFEST web app was used to pick out antigen-specific clonotypes by comparing their expansion in peptide wells with that in reference cultures. Positive clones required FDR<0.05 expansion versus reference and all other wells, odds ratio above 5, and frequency above 0.1% in two replicate wells. A clonotype was defined as cross-reactive if the clonotype was significantly expanded both in SARS-CoV-2 spike wells and in at least one common cold coronavirus spike condition. CDR3 similarity was assessed by Levenshtein distance using the stringdist R package, and unrooted trees were constructed with ape in R 3.6.1. Imported from immuneACCESS, the table was reduced by TCRdb to in-frame sequences with V and J called. These copies leave out some clones; in studies compared against another copy, an unresolved V gene accounts for under half, and the cause of the remainder is not known. That table supplies the V and J calls and clone size; D and trimming were determined from the DNA. In all, the sample holds roughly 48,000 clones, and roughly three fifths of those were seen once. Approximately 5% of the sample goes to the ten largest clones.

The sample comes from a study of vaccination effects on CD4 cells after COVID-19 (dated by TCRdb to 2021 to 2024). Turning to the overall study: In the ViraFEST assay, PBMC were stimulated with viral peptide pools, and TCR sequencing was then used to find antigen-specific CD4+ T cell clonotypes based on their expansion. Each participant got two doses of an mRNA SARS-CoV-2 vaccine, either BNT162b2 or mRNA-1273. Over 1.5 million PBMC per well were cultured with approximately 10 ug/ml peptides in IMDM containing 5% human AB serum, around 10 IU/ml IL-2 and gentamicin. SARS-CoV-2 spike-specific CD4+ TCR repertoires were compared before and after mRNA vaccination in COVID-19 convalescent patients and in infection-naive vaccine recipients. A total of ten to eleven COVID-19 convalescent patients and several SARS-CoV-2-naive healthy vaccine recipients were included in the full study. In the study, cultures from other donors were sequenced using the Oncomine TCR Beta short-read assay on an Illumina iSeq 100.

Broad study findings and their caveats: Marked clonal contraction was observed in both infection-induced and vaccine-induced clones at late post-vaccination timepoints, consistent with waning T cell responses. Among healthy vaccine recipients, nearly all vaccine-induced clones were SARS-CoV-2 mono-reactive, and only 1 of 255 was cross-reactive with common cold coronaviruses. Limitations of the study were the small number of convalescent patients and the absence of early post-infection timepoints.

After more than 9 days of culture, CD4+ T cells were isolated with the EasySep CD4+ T cell isolation kit. The absence of prior SARS-CoV-2 infection in healthy vaccine recipients was confirmed by negative nucleocapsid antibodies before and after vaccination. Half of the culture medium was replaced with fresh IL-2-containing medium on days 3 and 7. Unless noted otherwise, every peptide stimulation condition was grown in triplicate wells. PBMC were separated from whole blood using Ficoll-Paque Plus gradient centrifugation and were then either cryopreserved at -140C or used fresh. The QIAamp micro DNA kit was used to extract genomic DNA from the cultured CD4+ T cells.

The specimen was CD4+ T cells from PBMCs cultured without peptide, collected before COVID-19 vaccination. The sequence is built from TRBV2 and TRBJ1-4, with TRBD1 tentatively as D gene (5 bases match). This TCR was recovered from a human donor who received a COVID-19 vaccine. The CDR3 corresponds to CASRGGTGLFF. The sequence in DNA is TGTGCCAGCAGGGGGGGTACGGGACTGTTTTTT.